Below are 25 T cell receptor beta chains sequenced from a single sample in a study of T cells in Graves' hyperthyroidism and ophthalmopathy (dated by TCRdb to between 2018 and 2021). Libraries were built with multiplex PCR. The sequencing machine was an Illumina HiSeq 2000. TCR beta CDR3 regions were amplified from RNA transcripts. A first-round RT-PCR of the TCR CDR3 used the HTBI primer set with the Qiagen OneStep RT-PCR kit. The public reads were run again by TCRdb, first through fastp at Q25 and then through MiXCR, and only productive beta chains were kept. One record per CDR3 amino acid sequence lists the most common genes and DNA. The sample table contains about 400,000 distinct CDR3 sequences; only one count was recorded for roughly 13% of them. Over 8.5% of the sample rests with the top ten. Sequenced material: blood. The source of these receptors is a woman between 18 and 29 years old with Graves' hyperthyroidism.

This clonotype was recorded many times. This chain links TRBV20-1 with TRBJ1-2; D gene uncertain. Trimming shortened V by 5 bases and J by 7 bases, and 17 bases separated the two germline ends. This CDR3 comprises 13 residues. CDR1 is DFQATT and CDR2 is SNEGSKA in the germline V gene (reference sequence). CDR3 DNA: TGCAGTGCTCGCCCCGGGGTAGCAGCTGGCTACACCTTC. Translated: CSARPGVAAGYTF.

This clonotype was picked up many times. The CDR3 nucleotides are TGTGCCAGCAGTGTTGGGCCGGTAGAGACCCAGTACTTC. It is translated as CASSVGPVETQYF. This rearrangement joins TRBV2 to TRBJ2-5; no clear D gene. Trimming took off 4 bases at V and 4 bases at J, with 10 bases between the two ends. CDR3 length equals 13 residues. Germline V gene sequence: CDR1 SNHLY, CDR2 FYNNEI.

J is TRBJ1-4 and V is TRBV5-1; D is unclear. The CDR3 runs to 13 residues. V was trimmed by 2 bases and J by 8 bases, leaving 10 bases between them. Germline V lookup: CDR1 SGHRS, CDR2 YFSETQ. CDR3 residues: CASSFSGGEKLFF. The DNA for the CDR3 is TGCGCCAGCAGCTTTTCAGGAGGGGAAAAACTGTTTTTT.

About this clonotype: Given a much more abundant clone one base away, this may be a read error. CDR3 residues: CAISGSAGPGGTQYF. The CDR3 DNA reads TGTGCCATCAGTGGGTCGGCAGGGCCTGGGGGGACCCAGTACTTC. The chain has TRBV10-3 and TRBJ2-5; D is possibly TRBD1 or TRBD2 (5 bases each). Trimming removed 4 bases at V and 7 bases at J, with 19 bases between. The germline CDR1 and CDR2 sequences are ENHRY and SYGVKD. The CDR3 consists of 15 residues.

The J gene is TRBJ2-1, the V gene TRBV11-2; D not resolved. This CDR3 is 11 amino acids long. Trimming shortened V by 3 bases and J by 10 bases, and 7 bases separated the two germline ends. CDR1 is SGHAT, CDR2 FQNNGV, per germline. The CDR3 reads CASSLRKEQFF. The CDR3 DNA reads TGTGCCAGCAGCTTGAGAAAGGAGCAGTTCTTC.

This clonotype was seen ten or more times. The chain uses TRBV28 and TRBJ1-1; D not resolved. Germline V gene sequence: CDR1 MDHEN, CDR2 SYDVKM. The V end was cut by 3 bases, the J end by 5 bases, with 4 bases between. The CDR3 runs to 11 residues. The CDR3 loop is CASSFSTEAFF. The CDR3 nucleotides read TGTGCCAGCAGTTTCTCGACTGAAGCTTTCTTT. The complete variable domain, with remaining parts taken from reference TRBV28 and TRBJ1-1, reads DVKVTQSSRYLVKRTGEKVFLECVQDMDHENMFWYRQDPGLGLRLIYFSYDVKMKEKGDIPEGYSVSREKKERFSLILESASTNQTSMYLCASSFSTEAFFGQGTRLTVV.

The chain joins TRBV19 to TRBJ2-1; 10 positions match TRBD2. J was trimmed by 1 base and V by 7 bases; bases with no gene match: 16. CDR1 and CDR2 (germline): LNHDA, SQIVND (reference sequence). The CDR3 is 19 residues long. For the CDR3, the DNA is TGTGCCAGTACCCTGGGGCGCGCTAGCGGGAGAGGGTCCTACAATGAGCAGTTCTTC. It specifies CASTLGRASGRGSYNEQFF.

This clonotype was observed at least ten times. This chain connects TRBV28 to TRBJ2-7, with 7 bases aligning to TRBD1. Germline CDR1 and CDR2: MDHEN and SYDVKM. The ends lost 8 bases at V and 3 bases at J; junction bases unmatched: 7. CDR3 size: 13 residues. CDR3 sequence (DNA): TGTGCCAGCCTAGACAGGGCCCGCTACGAGCAGTACTTC. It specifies CASLDRARYEQYF.

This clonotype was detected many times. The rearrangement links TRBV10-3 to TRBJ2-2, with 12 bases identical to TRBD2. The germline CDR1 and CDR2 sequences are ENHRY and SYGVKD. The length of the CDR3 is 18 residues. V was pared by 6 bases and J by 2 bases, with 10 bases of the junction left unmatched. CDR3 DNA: TGTGCCATCAGCGTGAAACTAGCGGGAGGCCACAACACCGGGGAGCTGTTTTTT. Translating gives CAISVKLAGGHNTGELFF.

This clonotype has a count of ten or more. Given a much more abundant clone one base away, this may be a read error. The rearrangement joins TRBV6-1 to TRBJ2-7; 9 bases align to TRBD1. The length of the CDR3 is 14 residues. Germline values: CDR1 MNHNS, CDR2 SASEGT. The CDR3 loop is CARSETGGTYEQYF. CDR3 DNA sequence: TGTGCCCGCAGTGAGACAGGGGGGACCTACGAGCAGTACTTC.

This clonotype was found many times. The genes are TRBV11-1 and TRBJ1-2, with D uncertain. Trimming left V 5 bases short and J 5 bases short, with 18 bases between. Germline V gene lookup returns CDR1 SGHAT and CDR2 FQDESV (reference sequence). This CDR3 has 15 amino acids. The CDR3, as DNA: TGTGCCAGCAGCCCTGGGCGCACTGACGAATATGGCTACACCTTC. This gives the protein CASSPGRTDEYGYTF.

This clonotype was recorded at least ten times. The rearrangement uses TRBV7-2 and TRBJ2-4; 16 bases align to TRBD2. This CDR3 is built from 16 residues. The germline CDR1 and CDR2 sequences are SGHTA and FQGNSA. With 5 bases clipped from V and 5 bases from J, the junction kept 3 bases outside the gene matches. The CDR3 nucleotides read TGTGCCAGCAGCGGGGGACTAGCGGGAGGGGAAAACATTCAGTACTTC. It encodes CASSGGLAGGENIQYF.

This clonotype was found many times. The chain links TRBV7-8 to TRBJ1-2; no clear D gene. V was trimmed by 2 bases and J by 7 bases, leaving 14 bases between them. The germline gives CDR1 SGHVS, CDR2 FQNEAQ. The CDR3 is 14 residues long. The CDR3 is CASSLRESGGGYTF. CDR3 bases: TGTGCCAGCAGCTTACGAGAAAGCGGTGGTGGCTACACCTTC.

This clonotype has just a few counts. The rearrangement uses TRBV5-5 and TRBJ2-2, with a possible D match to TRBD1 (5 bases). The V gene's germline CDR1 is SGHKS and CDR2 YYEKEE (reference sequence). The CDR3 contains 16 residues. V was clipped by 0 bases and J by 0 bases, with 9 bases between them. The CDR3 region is CASSLEAGTNTGELFF. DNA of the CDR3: TGTGCCAGCAGCTTGGAGGCAGGGACGAACACCGGGGAGCTGTTTTTT.

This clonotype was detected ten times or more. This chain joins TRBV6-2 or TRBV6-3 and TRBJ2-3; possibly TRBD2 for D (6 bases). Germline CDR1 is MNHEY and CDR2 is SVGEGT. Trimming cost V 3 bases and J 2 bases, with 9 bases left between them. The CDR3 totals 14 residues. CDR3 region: CASSYAGYTDTQYF. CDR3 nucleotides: TGTGCCAGCAGTTATGCGGGGTACACAGATACGCAGTATTTT.

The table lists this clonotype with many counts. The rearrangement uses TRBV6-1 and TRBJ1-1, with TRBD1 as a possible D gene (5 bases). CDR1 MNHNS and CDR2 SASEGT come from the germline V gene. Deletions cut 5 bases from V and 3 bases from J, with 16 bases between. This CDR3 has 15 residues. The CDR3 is CASSWGREGYTEAFF. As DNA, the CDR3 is TGTGCCAGCAGTTGGGGCAGGGAAGGGTACACTGAAGCTTTCTTT.

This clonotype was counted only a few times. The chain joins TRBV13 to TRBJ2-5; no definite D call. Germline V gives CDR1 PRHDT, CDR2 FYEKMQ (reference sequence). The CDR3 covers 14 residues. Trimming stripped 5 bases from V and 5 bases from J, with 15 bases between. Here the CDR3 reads CASSPRLAVETQYF. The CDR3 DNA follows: TGTGCCAGCAGCCCCAGACTGGCCGTGGAGACCCAGTACTTC.

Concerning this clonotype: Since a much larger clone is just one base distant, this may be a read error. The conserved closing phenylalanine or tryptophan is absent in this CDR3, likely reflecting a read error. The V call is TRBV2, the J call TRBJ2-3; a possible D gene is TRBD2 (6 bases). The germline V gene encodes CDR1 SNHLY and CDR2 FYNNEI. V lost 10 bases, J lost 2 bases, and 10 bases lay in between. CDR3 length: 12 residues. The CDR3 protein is CAIPGDTDTQYL. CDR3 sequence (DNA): TGTGCCATCCCGGGAGACACAGATACGCAGTATCTT.

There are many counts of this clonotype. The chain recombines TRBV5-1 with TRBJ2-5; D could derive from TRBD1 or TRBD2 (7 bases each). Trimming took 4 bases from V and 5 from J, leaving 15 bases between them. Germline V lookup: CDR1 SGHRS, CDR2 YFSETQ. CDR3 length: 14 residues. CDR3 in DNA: TGCGCCAGCAGCCGAGACAGGGAGGGGGAGACCCAGTACTTC. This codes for CASSRDREGETQYF.

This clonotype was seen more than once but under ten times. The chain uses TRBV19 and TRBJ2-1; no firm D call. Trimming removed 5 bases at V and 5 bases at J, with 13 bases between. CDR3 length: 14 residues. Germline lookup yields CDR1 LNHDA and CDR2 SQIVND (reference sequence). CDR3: CASSQTGGNNEQFF. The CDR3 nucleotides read TGTGCCAGTAGTCAGACGGGCGGCAACAATGAGCAGTTCTTC.

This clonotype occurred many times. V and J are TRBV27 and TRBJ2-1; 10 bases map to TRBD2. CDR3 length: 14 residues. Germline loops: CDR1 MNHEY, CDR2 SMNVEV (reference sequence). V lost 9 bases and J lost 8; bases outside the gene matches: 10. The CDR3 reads CASGAGGPRDEQFF. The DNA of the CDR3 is TGTGCCAGTGGAGCGGGAGGGCCTAGGGATGAGCAGTTCTTC.

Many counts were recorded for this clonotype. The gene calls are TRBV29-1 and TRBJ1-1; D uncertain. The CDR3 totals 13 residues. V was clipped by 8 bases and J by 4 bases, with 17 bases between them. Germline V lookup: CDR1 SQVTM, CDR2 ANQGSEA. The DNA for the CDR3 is TGCAGCACCCGGGGAGGTAGCGGCACTGAAGCTTTCTTT. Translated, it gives CSTRGGSGTEAFF.

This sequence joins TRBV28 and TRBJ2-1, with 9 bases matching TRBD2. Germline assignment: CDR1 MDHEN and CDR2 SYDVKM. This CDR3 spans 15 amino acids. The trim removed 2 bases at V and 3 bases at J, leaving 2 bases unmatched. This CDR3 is CASSLRTSDYNEQFF. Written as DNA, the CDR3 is TGTGCCAGCAGTTTACGGACTAGCGACTACAATGAGCAGTTCTTC.

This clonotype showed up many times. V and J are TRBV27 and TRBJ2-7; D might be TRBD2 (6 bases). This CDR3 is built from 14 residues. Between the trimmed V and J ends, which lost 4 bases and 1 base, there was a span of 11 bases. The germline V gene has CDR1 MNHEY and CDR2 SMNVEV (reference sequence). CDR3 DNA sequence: TGTGCCAGCAGTTCCTCGGGAGCTTCCTACGAGCAGTACTTC. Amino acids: CASSSSGASYEQYF.

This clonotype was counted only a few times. CDR3 protein: CASSLDGPGETQYF. DNA for the CDR3: TGTGCCAGCAGCCTAGATGGACCAGGAGAGACCCAGTACTTC. The chain carries TRBV7-2 and TRBJ2-5, with D uncertain. V lost 5 bases, J lost 4 bases, and 14 bases lay in between. The CDR3 consists of 14 residues. The germline CDR1 and CDR2 sequences are SGHTA and FQGNSA.